A selection of T cell receptor beta chains follows, all from one sample in a study of T cells in lung cancer brain metastases. Data came from immunoSEQ multiplex PCR; TCRdb stores just in-frame clones and leaves some out. The sample lists approximately 6,600 clones, about nine tenths occurring once. Sequencing used tumor tissue from the primary lung tumor. Receptors originate from a man aged 45-65 years with non-small cell lung cancer. The CDR3 runs from the conserved cysteine through the conserved F or W. A D gene is named only where the DNA matches it firmly. Not all rows give a size; the values are once, few, many and, for expanded clones, a class.

len	v_gene	d_gene	abundance	j_gene	CDR3nt	CDR3aa
13	TRBV5-4	TRBD1	few	TRBJ1-2	TGTGCCAGCAGCCAACAGGGACAGTACGGCTACACCTTC	CASSQQGQYGYTF
13	TRBV7-9	TRBD1	NA	TRBJ1-2	TGTGCCAGCAGCGGACAGGGTAACTATGGCTACACCTTC	CASSGQGNYGYTF
15	TRBV6-1	NA	NA	TRBJ2-7	TGTGCTAGCAGTGAAGCGCTCGGGTCCTCCTACGAGCAGTACTTC	CASSEALGSSYEQYF
16	TRBV18	TRBD2	NA	TRBJ2-3	TGTGCCAGCTCACCGGGCCTAGCGGGGGACGTAGATACGCAGTATTTT	CASSPGLAGDVDTQYF
12	TRBV30	NA	NA	TRBJ2-3	TGTGCCTGGAATTCCGGGCATGATACGCAGTATTTT	CAWNSGHDTQYF
15	TRBV21-1	NA	NA	TRBJ1-2	TGTGCCAGCAGCAAAGGGACAGGTAGATTGTGTGGCTACACCTTC	CASSKGTGRLCGYTF
14	TRBV14	TRBD1	NA	TRBJ2-3	TGTGCCAGCAGCCAAACAGGGGCCGGAGATACGCAGTATTTT	CASSQTGAGDTQYF
16	TRBV6-6	TRBD2	NA	TRBJ2-5	TGTGCCAGCAGTTACGGGCTAGCGGGGGGGTATGAGACCCAGTACTTC	CASSYGLAGGYETQYF
15	TRBV19	NA	NA	TRBJ2-6	TGTGCCAGTACGGGGCATAACTCTGGGGCCAACGTCCTGACTTTC	CASTGHNSGANVLTF
13	TRBV19	NA	once	TRBJ1-5	TGTGCCAGTACCCGATGGGGGGATCAGCCCCAGCATTTT	CASTRWGDQPQHF
12	TRBV6-6	NA	NA	TRBJ1-6	TGTGCTAGTAGCCGGGCAAATTCACCCCTCCACTTT	CASSRANSPLHF
14	TRBV5-1	TRBD1	NA	TRBJ1-1	TGCGCCAGCAGCTTACTTGACAGGGGTGCTGAAGCTTTCTTT	CASSLLDRGAEAFF
16	TRBV30	NA	few	TRBJ1-2	TGTGCCTGGAGTGTAAGCAGGGGAAACTTTAACTATGGCTACACCTTC	CAWSVSRGNFNYGYTF
14	TRBV6-5	TRBD1	NA	TRBJ2-7	TGTGCCAGCAGTTACGGGGACAGGTTCTCCGAGCAGTACTTC	CASSYGDRFSEQYF
14	TRBV7-2	NA	NA	TRBJ2-4	TGTGCCAGCAGCTCCGGTCAGGGCAAAAACATTCAGTACTTC	CASSSGQGKNIQYF
13	TRBV9	NA	NA	TRBJ2-7	TGTGCCAGCAACGTATCCCCGACCGACGAGCAGTACTTC	CASNVSPTDEQYF
17	TRBV10-3	NA	NA	TRBJ2-1	TGTGCCATCAGTGAGCTGGCCAGGGAGAATAGTTACAATGAGCAGTTCTTC	CAISELARENSYNEQFF
14	TRBV6-1	NA	NA	TRBJ1-2	TGTGCCAGCAGTGAATCAGGGATCAACTATGGCTACACCTTC	CASSESGINYGYTF
14	TRBV7-9	NA	NA	TRBJ1-1	TGTGCCAGCAGCCCCGGGACAATATTCACTGAAGCTTTCTTT	CASSPGTIFTEAFF
14	TRBV18	TRBD1	NA	TRBJ1-5	TGTGCCAGCTCACCAGGACAGGGAGGGCAGCCCCAGCATTTT	CASSPGQGGQPQHF
13	TRBV5-1	NA	NA	TRBJ2-5	TGCGCCAGCAGCTGGGGGGCCGGGGAGACCCAGTACTTC	CASSWGAGETQYF
14	TRBV7-6	TRBD1	NA	TRBJ2-7	TGTGCCAGCAGCTTAGGGCAGGGGGCTGATGAGCAGTACTTC	CASSLGQGADEQYF
17	TRBV5-1	TRBD2	once	TRBJ2-3	TGCGCCAGCAGCTTGGGTTTAGCGGGGGACGGATCAGATACGCAGTATTTT	CASSLGLAGDGSDTQYF
16	TRBV5-6	NA	NA	TRBJ2-4	TGTGCCAGCAGCTTGTTGGGATCGCTAGCCAAAAACATTCAGTACTTC	CASSLLGSLAKNIQYF